These 32 T cell receptor beta chains came from one sample sequenced in a study of blood T cell repertoires in COVID-19. Sequencing was performed with immunoSEQ multiplex PCR; in TCRdb, only in-frame clones are kept and a portion is missing. The sample lists about 70,000 clones, about 80% occurring once. Specimen: peripheral blood. The receptors shown here come from a man between 65 and 85 years old who had recovered from COVID-19.

V and J are TRBV30 and TRBJ1-3; 11 bases line up with TRBD1. Trimming removed 0 bases from V and 1 base from J; junction bases left unmatched: 5. This CDR3 is built from 17 residues. CDR1 is GTSNPN and CDR2 is SVGIG in the germline V gene (reference sequence). The CDR3 loop reads CAWSVKGDRGSGNTIYF. The CDR3 region has the DNA TGTGCCTGGAGTGTTAAGGGGGACAGGGGGTCTGGAAACACCATATATTTT. Complete variable domain (other parts from reference TRBV30 and TRBJ1-3): SQTIHQWPATLVQPVGSPLSLECTVEGTSNPNLYWYRQAAGRGLQLLFYSVGIGQISSEVPQNLSASRPQDRQFILSSKKLLLSDSGFYLCAWSVKGDRGSGNTIYFGEGSWLTVV.

CDR3 residues: CASSSGQGVAYEQYF. CDR3 DNA sequence: TGTGCCAGCAGCTCGGGACAGGGGGTGGCCTACGAGCAGTACTTC. This sequence joins TRBV7-2 and TRBJ2-7; 11 nucleotides line up with TRBD1. This CDR3 spans 15 amino acids. The germline V gene has CDR1 SGHTA and CDR2 FQGNSA. V gave up 4 bases and J gave up 2 bases; unmatched junction bases: 4.

The chain recombines TRBV29-1 with TRBJ2-5; TRBD1 aligns across 10 bases. This CDR3 has 15 residues. The ends lost 4 bases at V and 5 bases at J; junction bases unmatched: 10. Per germline, CDR1 SQVTM and CDR2 ANQGSEA. The CDR3 here is CSVGLTTGGGETQYF. The DNA for the CDR3 is TGCAGCGTTGGATTAACGACAGGGGGCGGGGAGACCCAGTACTTC.

The chain couples TRBV28 to TRBJ2-1, with 8 bases matching TRBD1. Per germline, CDR1 MDHEN and CDR2 SYDVKM. The CDR3 covers 17 residues. V lost 5 bases, J lost 9 bases, and 18 bases stayed unmatched. In DNA, the CDR3 is TGTGCCAGCAGTCCGCAGGGGGCGAAGGGTCACTGGGGTGAGCAGTTCTTC. This sequence encodes CASSPQGAKGHWGEQFF. Based on the CDR3 plus reference TRBV28 and TRBJ2-1, the full variable domain is DVKVTQSSRYLVKRTGEKVFLECVQDMDHENMFWYRQDPGLGLRLIYFSYDVKMKEKGDIPEGYSVSREKKERFSLILESASTNQTSMYLCASSPQGAKGHWGEQFFGPGTRLTVL.

The chain uses TRBV6-2 or TRBV6-3 and TRBJ2-1, with a tentative D call TRBD2 (6 bases). Deletions cut 4 bases from V and 2 bases from J, with 9 bases between. Looked up from germline, CDR1 is MNHEY and CDR2 is SVGEGT. CDR3 length: 14 amino acids. CDR3 protein: CASSLGGAYNEQFF. As DNA, the CDR3 is TGTGCCAGCAGTTTAGGAGGGGCCTACAATGAGCAGTTCTTC.

Only one count was recorded for this clone. V is TRBV19 and J is TRBJ1-2; no clear D gene. Trimming took off 6 bases at V and 5 bases at J, with 13 bases between the two ends. Germline CDR1 reads LNHDA; CDR2 reads SQIVND (reference sequence). The CDR3 runs 13 residues. Here the CDR3 reads CASRPGISYGYTF. CDR3 coding DNA: TGTGCCAGTAGGCCCGGGATTTCATATGGCTACACCTTC.

This clone was observed a few times. The chain couples TRBV18 to TRBJ1-3, with 9 bases fitting TRBD1. J gave up 0 bases and V 3 bases, and 3 bases lay outside the gene matches. This CDR3 has 16 residues. CDR1 and CDR2 (germline): KGHSH, LQKENI. DNA of the CDR3: TGTGCCAGCTCACCGGGACAGGGCACCTCTGGAAACACCATATATTTT. As protein: CASSPGQGTSGNTIYF.

The gene calls are TRBV28 and TRBJ1-1; the D gene is possibly TRBD1 (5 bases). From germline, CDR1 is MDHEN and CDR2 SYDVKM. The V end lost 3 bases, the J end lost 1 base, and 12 bases lay between the germline ends. There are 15 residues in the CDR3. Here the CDR3 DNA reads TGTGCCAGCAGTTTTCTAGGGGCCGCGAACACTGAAGCTTTCTTT. This gives the protein CASSFLGAANTEAFF.

The rearrangement uses TRBV6-5 and TRBJ1-1; perhaps TRBD1 as D (5 bases). Germline V gene data show CDR1 as MNHEY and CDR2 as SVGAGI. Trimming shortened V by 8 bases and J by 4 bases, and 20 bases separated the two germline ends. This CDR3 contains 15 residues. CDR3 bases: TGTGCCAGCTCCCCCGGGGGGGTGGGTCGCACTGAAGCTTTCTTT. Its protein is CASSPGGVGRTEAFF.

V gene TRBV7-2 combines with J gene TRBJ1-2, with D unresolved. CDR1 SGHTA and CDR2 FQGNSA come from the germline V gene. The CDR3 extends over 11 amino acids. The ends were cut back, 4 bases at V and 3 bases at J, with 3 bases in the middle. The chain's CDR3 is CASSSYYGYTF. The CDR3 DNA reads TGTGCCAGCAGCTCCTACTATGGCTACACCTTC. Complete variable domain (other parts from reference TRBV7-2 and TRBJ1-2): GAGVSQSPSNKVTEKGKDVELRCDPISGHTALYWYRQSLGQGLEFLIYFQGNSAPDKSGLPSDRFSAERTGGSVSTLTIQRTQQEDSAVYLCASSSYYGYTFGSGTRLTVV.

The genes are TRBV10-3 and TRBJ1-3; D not certain. V was cut by 10 bases and J by 0 bases, with 13 bases left in between. In germline, CDR1 is ENHRY, CDR2 SYGVKD. The CDR3 is 14 amino acids. This CDR3 reads CANALEASGNTIYF. The CDR3 DNA sequence: TGTGCCAACGCCTTGGAGGCCTCTGGAAACACCATATATTTT.

This clone was counted a single time. V is TRBV2 and J is TRBJ2-7; D not resolved. Germline V gives CDR1 SNHLY, CDR2 FYNNEI. The CDR3 consists of 13 residues. The V end lost 4 bases, the J end lost 3 bases, and 10 bases lay between the germline ends. The CDR3 nucleotides read TGTGCCAGCAGTGCGCGCATTTTCTACGAGCAGTACTTC. It yields the protein CASSARIFYEQYF.

This clone has only a few counts. V usage is TRBV25-1 and J usage is TRBJ2-2; D gene ambiguous. Looked up from germline, CDR1 is MGHDK and CDR2 is SYGVNS. V was pared by 1 base and J by 3 bases, with 6 bases between. The CDR3 sequence is 14 residues long. The CDR3 DNA is TGTGCCAGCAGTGAATCCGGTCACACCGGGGAGCTGTTTTTT. This gives the protein CASSESGHTGELFF.

The J gene is TRBJ2-2, the V gene TRBV4-3; tentatively, D is TRBD1 (6 bases). Trimming left V 1 base short and J 5 bases short, with 14 bases between. There are 16 residues in the CDR3. Germline CDR1 LGHNA, CDR2 YSLEER. The DNA for the CDR3 is TGCGCCAGCAGCCAAGTGTACGGGACAACGACCGGGGAGCTGTTTTTT. Translated, it gives CASSQVYGTTTGELFF.

V gene TRBV4-3 combines with J gene TRBJ2-3, with D perhaps matching TRBD1 (6 bases). Trimming removed 0 bases from V and 2 bases from J, with 9 bases in between. The germline V gene has CDR1 LGHNA and CDR2 YSLEER. The CDR3 length is 15 residues. The CDR3 loop reads CASSQDGGTTDTQYF. The CDR3 bases are TGCGCCAGCAGCCAAGATGGGGGCACCACAGATACGCAGTATTTT.

V usage is TRBV6-2 or TRBV6-3 and J usage is TRBJ2-7; 9 bases match TRBD1. With 5 bases clipped from V and 2 bases from J, the junction kept 4 bases outside the gene matches. CDR1 and CDR2 (germline): MNHEY, SVGEGT. This CDR3 is built from 14 residues. The CDR3 is CASSTGTGTYEQYF. DNA of the CDR3: TGTGCCAGCAGTACCGGGACAGGGACCTACGAGCAGTACTTC.

The CDR3, as DNA: TGTGCCAGCAGCTTAGGGTTGGGGGGGGCCGAGCAGTACTTC. Protein sequence: CASSLGLGGAEQYF. This chain connects TRBV7-2 to TRBJ2-7, with a tentative D call TRBD2 (7 bases). The CDR3 contains 14 residues. CDR1 and CDR2 from the germline V gene are SGHTA and FQGNSA. V shed 1 base and J shed 6 bases, with 13 bases lying between them.

For the CDR3, the DNA is TGTGCCTGGAGGGGATCAACAGGGACGCTCCACTTT. Translating gives CAWRGSTGTLHF. This chain joins TRBV30 and TRBJ1-6; TRBD1 is a possible D gene (6 bases). Trimming pared 3 bases from V and 16 bases from J, leaving 16 bases between. There are 12 residues in the CDR3. Germline V gene sequence: CDR1 GTSNPN, CDR2 SVGIG (reference sequence).

The genes are TRBV6-1 and TRBJ2-1; 8 bases are a match to TRBD2. The CDR3 is made up of 17 amino acids. Looked up from germline, CDR1 is MNHNS and CDR2 is SASEGT. With 2 bases clipped from V and 2 bases from J, the junction kept 8 bases outside the gene matches. CDR3 sequence: CASSERGGQGPYNEQFF. The CDR3 nucleotides read TGTGCCAGCAGTGAACGGGGGGGGCAGGGCCCCTACAATGAGCAGTTCTTC.

This clone was recorded a few times. The chain has TRBV7-3 and TRBJ1-1; tentatively, D is TRBD1 (6 bases). The germline V gene has CDR1 SGHTA and CDR2 FQGTGA. The CDR3 spans 13 residues. V was clipped by 4 bases and J by 8 bases, with 14 bases between them. The CDR3 DNA sequence: TGTGCCAGCAGCTCAACAACAGGGACGGAAGCTTTCTTT. It codes for CASSSTTGTEAFF.

The CDR3 reads CASRGRTGSSEKLFF. The CDR3 nucleotides read TGTGCCAGCAGGGGCCGGACAGGCTCTTCTGAAAAACTGTTTTTT. V gene TRBV6-6 combines with J gene TRBJ1-4; the match to TRBD1 covers 7 bases. The germline V gene encodes CDR1 MNHNY and CDR2 SVGAGI (reference sequence). V lost 6 bases, J lost 7 bases, and 11 bases stayed unmatched. The CDR3 has 15 residues.

The rearrangement joins TRBV2 to TRBJ2-5, with D tentatively TRBD2 (5 bases). This CDR3 region has 14 residues. Germline-derived CDR1 and CDR2 are SNHLY and FYNNEI. V was shortened by 7 bases and J by 0 bases, with 12 bases between the two germline ends. CDR3 bases: TGTGCCAGCAACCCCCAGCGGAACCAAGAGACCCAGTACTTC. Translating gives CASNPQRNQETQYF.

The chain uses TRBV10-1 and TRBJ1-2; TRBD1 aligns across 7 bases. J was trimmed by 3 bases and V by 7 bases; bases with no gene match: 8. The CDR3 totals 14 residues. The germline gives CDR1 WNHNN, CDR2 SYGVQD (reference sequence). CDR3 in amino acids: CASIRGGRHYGYTF. The CDR3 DNA sequence: TGCGCCAGCATTCGAGGGGGCAGGCACTATGGCTACACCTTC.

V gene TRBV30 combines with J gene TRBJ1-4, with D hard to call. The CDR3 runs 13 residues. Deletions cut 0 bases from V and 3 bases from J, with 5 bases between. CDR1 is GTSNPN, CDR2 SVGIG, per germline (reference sequence). The CDR3 loop reads CAWSVQPNEKLFF. The CDR3 DNA follows: TGTGCCTGGAGTGTACAGCCTAATGAAAAACTGTTTTTT.

This chain's CDR3 is CASRTGTGNTGELFF. The CDR3 DNA reads TGTGCCAGCAGAACCGGGACAGGGAACACCGGGGAGCTGTTTTTT. V gene TRBV7-3 combines with J gene TRBJ2-2; 8 nucleotides match TRBD1. The CDR3 sequence is 15 residues long. Germline V gene sequence: CDR1 SGHTA, CDR2 FQGTGA. V lost 6 bases and J lost 1; bases outside the gene matches: 4.

CDR3 in DNA: TGTGCCAGCAGCTTTTCCGGGGGGTTCACCGGGGAGCTGTTTTTT. The encoded protein is CASSFSGGFTGELFF. V usage is TRBV11-2 and J usage is TRBJ2-2, with TRBD2 matching 7 bases. V shed 3 bases, J shed 4 bases, and the junction held 5 bases outside the gene matches. The CDR3 consists of 15 residues. Germline CDR1 reads SGHAT; CDR2 reads FQNNGV.

The chain uses TRBV12-3 or TRBV12-4 and TRBJ1-1; D unresolved. V lost 4 bases, J lost 6 bases, and 6 bases lay in between. This CDR3 has 11 residues. CDR3 residues: CASSYGAEAFF. As DNA, the CDR3 is TGTGCCAGCAGTTACGGGGCTGAAGCTTTCTTT.

The V and J genes are TRBV29-1 and TRBJ2-5, with TRBD2 identical over 9 bases. This CDR3 is 15 amino acids long. Looked up from germline, CDR1 is SQVTM and CDR2 is ANQGSEA. V trimming: 5 bases; J trimming: 2 bases; junction bases outside the gene matches: 9. The CDR3 protein is CSVQRLAEYQETQYF. For the CDR3, the DNA is TGCAGCGTTCAAAGACTAGCGGAATATCAAGAGACCCAGTACTTC.

The V call is TRBV9, the J call TRBJ2-5; D remains ambiguous. Germline V lookup: CDR1 SGDLS, CDR2 YYNGEE. This CDR3 region has 13 residues. V was shortened by 1 base and J by 5 bases, with 9 bases between the two germline ends. CDR3 sequence reads: CASSVSLSETQYF. The CDR3 DNA sequence: TGTGCCAGCAGCGTAAGTCTATCGGAGACCCAGTACTTC.

As DNA, the CDR3 is TGCGCCAGCAGCCTTCAACTGACAGGCAATGACGAGCAGTACTTC. Its protein is CASSLQLTGNDEQYF. This chain links TRBV5-1 with TRBJ2-7; a possible D gene is TRBD1 (6 bases). The CDR3 has 15 amino acids. The germline V gene has CDR1 SGHRS and CDR2 YFSETQ. V shed 4 bases and J shed 5 bases, with 19 bases lying between them.

This clone was counted a single time. The CDR3 sequence is CASSQGPGQGTPNTEAFF. CDR3 nucleotides: TGCGCCAGCAGCCAAGGGCCGGGACAGGGGACCCCGAACACTGAAGCTTTCTTT. This chain uses TRBV4-1 with TRBJ1-1, with 10 bases lining up with TRBD1. This CDR3 region has 18 residues. Losses at the gene ends were 1 base for V and 1 base for J; bases not matched to a gene: 9. Germline V lookup: CDR1 MGHRA, CDR2 YSYEKL.

V gene TRBV28 combines with J gene TRBJ2-7; possible D gene TRBD2, 7 bases. This CDR3 is built from 12 residues. With 8 bases removed from V and 5 bases from J, the gap between germline ends came to 13 bases. CDR1 and CDR2 (germline): MDHEN, SYDVKM. The CDR3 loop reads CASEGGGHEQYF. CDR3 sequence (DNA): TGTGCCAGCGAGGGGGGAGGGCACGAGCAGTACTTC.